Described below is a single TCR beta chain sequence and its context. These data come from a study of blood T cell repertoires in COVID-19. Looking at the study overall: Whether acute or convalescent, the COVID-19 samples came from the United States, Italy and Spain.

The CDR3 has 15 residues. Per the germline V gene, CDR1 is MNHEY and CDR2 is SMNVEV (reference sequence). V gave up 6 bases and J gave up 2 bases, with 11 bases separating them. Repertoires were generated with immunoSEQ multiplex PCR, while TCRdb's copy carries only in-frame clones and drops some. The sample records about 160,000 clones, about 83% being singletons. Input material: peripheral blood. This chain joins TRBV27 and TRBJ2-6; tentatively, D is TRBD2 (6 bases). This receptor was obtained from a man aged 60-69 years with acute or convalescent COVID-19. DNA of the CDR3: TGTGCCAGCAGCCAACGGGGGACTGGGGCCAACGTCCTGACTTTC. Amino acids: CASSQRGTGANVLTF.